This T cell receptor (beta chain) appears in the sequencing data of a study of T cell clonality in common variable immunodeficiency. Libraries were prepared by immunoSEQ multiplex PCR; TCRdb keeps only in-frame clonotypes and omits some of them. This repertoire lists tens of thousands of clones without singletons; about 5% sits in the top ten. CDR1 is DFQATT and CDR2 is SNEGSKA in the germline V gene (reference sequence). V lost 3 bases, J lost 4 bases, and 16 bases lay in between. The CDR3 has 14 residues. Overall study findings and caveats: Fewer TCRbeta clones were shared among CVID subjects than controls.

This clone was detected many times. Antigen specificity is unknown. Read coverage stops 3 residues before the CDR3 terminus; the germline J gene supplies the remainder. Material for sequencing was peripheral blood mononuclear cells. The J gene is TRBJ2-7, the V gene TRBV20-1; no firm D call. The source of this sequence is a person aged 18 to 70 in good health. The sequenced CDR3 bases are TGCAGTGCTAGCCCCCCCCAGTCCTCTTACGAG. It specifies CSASPPQSSYE. The full CDR3 sequence reads CSASPPQSSYEQYF.